This T cell receptor beta chain was captured by sequencing in a study of identical twins. Overall study findings and caveats: Insertions were fewer in abundant cord blood beta clonotypes, whereas memory repertoires showed none of this pattern. Twin-shared out-of-frame alpha sequences showed excess low generation probability.

This clonotype was seen more than once but under ten times. Its antigen is not known. TCRdb reanalysed the 5' RACE reads using MiXCR and keeps one entry per CDR3 protein. The sample lists 1.5 million to 2 million distinct CDR3 sequences, around 33% seen once, with 0.25% to 0.3% in the top ten. This CDR3 has 16 amino acids. Germline loops: CDR1 DFQATT, CDR2 SNEGSKA (reference sequence). With 3 bases clipped from V and 7 bases from J, the junction kept 16 bases outside the gene matches. The receptor comes from a newborn girl in good health. Input material: cord blood. V is TRBV20-1 and J is TRBJ2-7; 9 bases map to TRBD2. CDR3 in amino acids: CSASTILRRGGQEQYF. The CDR3 bases are TGCAGTGCTAGTACGATATTAAGGCGGGGGGGCCAAGAGCAGTACTTC.